This TCR beta chain was recovered during a study of T cell responses to AZD1222 COVID-19 vaccine. Sequencing was performed with immunoSEQ multiplex PCR; in TCRdb, only in-frame clones are kept and a portion is missing. The data contain some 280,000 clones, 90% to 95% of them singletons. Only one count was recorded for this clone. There are 11 residues in the CDR3. The clonotype was recovered from an adult who received the AZD1222 COVID-19 vaccine. V and J are TRBV21-1 and TRBJ2-7. TRBV21-1 is listed as a pseudogene. The source was peripheral blood, collected 28 days after the second AZD1222 dose. CDR3 in amino acids: CASSNESEQYF. The DNA of the CDR3 is TGTGCCAGCAGCAACGAAAGCGAGCAGTACTTC.